Presented here are 26 T cell receptor beta chains from one specimen sequenced in a study of T cell clones after liver transplantation. TCRdb keeps only in-frame clones here, not all; method: immunoSEQ multiplex PCR. The sample holds roughly 100,000 clones, roughly 80% seen once. This specimen consisted of CD4+ T cells from blood, obtained approximately 43 months after liver transplant. Receptors originate from a human patient who received a liver transplant. Some T cells may be the graft donor's.

In this sample, this clone turned up once. V usage is TRBV5-4 and J usage is TRBJ2-3, with TRBD2 as a possible D gene (5 bases). CDR3 size: 15 residues. Germline lookup yields CDR1 SGHNT and CDR2 YYREEE (reference sequence). V lost 4 bases and J lost 1, with 13 bases in between. Here the CDR3 DNA reads TGTGCCAGCAGCGACGGACGAGCGGGCACAGATACGCAGTATTTT. It is translated as CASSDGRAGTDTQYF.

This chain connects TRBV28 to TRBJ1-5; D is ambiguous. CDR1 is MDHEN and CDR2 is SYDVKM in the germline V gene. V lost 7 bases to trimming and J lost 1 base, with 14 bases between them. The CDR3 totals 15 residues. CDR3 DNA sequence: TGTGCCAGCACCACGGCGGCGGCGAGCAATCAGCCCCAGCATTTT. Residues: CASTTAAASNQPQHF. The full variable domain, in which reference TRBV28 and TRBJ1-5 provide the parts outside the CDR3, is DVKVTQSSRYLVKRTGEKVFLECVQDMDHENMFWYRQDPGLGLRLIYFSYDVKMKEKGDIPEGYSVSREKKERFSLILESASTNQTSMYLCASTTAAASNQPQHFGDGTRLSIL.

The V call is TRBV7-3, the J call TRBJ2-7; D possibly corresponds to TRBD2 (5 bases). The CDR3 is 13 residues long. Germline V lookup: CDR1 SGHTA, CDR2 FQGTGA. The V end lost 4 bases, the J end lost 7 bases, and 14 bases lay between the germline ends. Written as DNA, the CDR3 is TGTGCCAGCAGCTCTAGAGTCTCGGGGGAGCAGTACTTC. This translates into CASSSRVSGEQYF.

This clone was counted between two and nine times. V gene TRBV28 combines with J gene TRBJ2-5; weak D call: TRBD1 (6 bases). The CDR3 has 13 residues. V was trimmed by 5 bases and J by 4 bases, leaving 11 bases between them. The V gene's germline CDR1 is MDHEN and CDR2 SYDVKM. The CDR3 region is CASSPPGVETQYF. CDR3 in DNA: TGTGCCAGCAGTCCGCCAGGGGTAGAGACCCAGTACTTC.

The V gene is TRBV19, the J gene TRBJ2-3; 9 bases map to TRBD1. Germline loops: CDR1 LNHDA, CDR2 SQIVND (reference sequence). V was pared by 5 bases and J by 3 bases, with 9 bases of the junction left unmatched. The CDR3 has 16 amino acids. The CDR3 sequence is CASSRATGQGTDTQYF. The CDR3 nucleotides are TGTGCCAGTAGTCGAGCGACGGGACAGGGAACAGATACGCAGTATTTT.

The chain has TRBV7-3 and TRBJ2-3; D remains unclear. The CDR3 has 14 residues. The V end was cut by 4 bases, the J end by 1 base, with 9 bases between. CDR1 and CDR2 (germline): SGHTA, FQGTGA. As DNA, the CDR3 is TGTGCCAGCAGCTCACCCGTACGCACAGATACGCAGTATTTT. This sequence encodes CASSSPVRTDTQYF.

DNA for the CDR3: TGCGCCAGCAGTCAGTTCGGAGATACGCAGTATTTT. Protein: CASSQFGDTQYF. The rearrangement uses TRBV5-1 and TRBJ2-3; D remains ambiguous. This CDR3 is 12 amino acids long. Looked up from germline, CDR1 is SGHRS and CDR2 is YFSETQ. V was shortened by 5 bases and J by 5 bases, with 9 bases between the two germline ends. The complete variable domain, with remaining parts taken from reference TRBV5-1 and TRBJ2-3, reads KAGVTQTPRYLIKTRGQQVTLSCSPISGHRSVSWYQQTPGQGLQFLFEYFSETQRNKGNFPGRFSGRQFSNSRSEMNVSTLELGDSALYLCASSQFGDTQYFGPGTRLTVL.

The chain employs TRBV7-3 and TRBJ2-1; a possible D gene is TRBD1 (6 bases). Germline CDR1 is SGHTA and CDR2 is FQGTGA. This CDR3 has 15 residues. The ends were cut back, 0 bases at V and 7 bases at J, with 13 bases in the middle. CDR3 sequence reads: CASSLTDRKGNEQFF. In DNA form, the CDR3 reads TGTGCCAGCAGCTTAACCGACAGGAAGGGGAATGAGCAGTTCTTC.

This clone occurred a few times. The V and J genes are TRBV30 and TRBJ2-7; TRBD1 matches 9 bases. The CDR3 is made up of 13 amino acids. Losses at the gene ends were 1 base for V and 6 bases for J; bases not matched to a gene: 4. Germline V CDR1 and CDR2: GTSNPN, SVGIG (reference sequence). The chain's CDR3 is CAWSETGGGEQYF. CDR3 in DNA: TGTGCCTGGAGTGAGACAGGGGGAGGCGAGCAGTACTTC.

This clone was seen only a few times. This chain links TRBV5-1 with TRBJ1-1, with D maybe TRBD1 (5 bases). CDR1 and CDR2 from the germline V gene are SGHRS and YFSETQ. Trimming took 9 bases from V and 1 from J, leaving 16 bases between them. The CDR3 covers 14 residues. CDR3 in amino acids: CATSIGAANTEAFF. The CDR3 DNA reads as TGCGCCACCTCAATCGGGGCTGCGAACACTGAAGCTTTCTTT.

The CDR3 coding sequence is TGTGCCAGCAGTCCGGGGACGCACCTGGGCGAGCAGTACTTC. It is translated as CASSPGTHLGEQYF. The V and J genes are TRBV27 and TRBJ2-7; D may correspond to TRBD1 or TRBD2 (5 bases each). The CDR3 totals 14 residues. CDR1 is MNHEY, CDR2 SMNVEV, per germline (reference sequence). V was trimmed by 5 bases and J by 6 bases, leaving 17 bases between them.

The J gene is TRBJ2-1, the V gene TRBV7-9, with no clear D. This CDR3 region has 14 residues. Looked up from germline, CDR1 is SEHNR and CDR2 is FQNEAQ (reference sequence). The V end was cut by 5 bases, the J end by 5 bases, with 13 bases between. CDR3 sequence reads: CASSHPGQNNEQFF. The DNA of the CDR3 is TGTGCCAGCAGCCACCCGGGCCAAAACAATGAGCAGTTCTTC.

The chain combines TRBV7-2 with TRBJ2-5; the match to TRBD2 covers 13 bases. The tail of the sequence fits TRBJ2-7 better, so the J call may be wrong. CDR3 length: 16 amino acids. The germline V gene encodes CDR1 SGHTA and CDR2 FQGNSA. The CDR3: CASTQRWTSGSNEQYF. Written as DNA, the CDR3 is TGTGCCAGCACCCAACGCTGGACTAGCGGGAGTAACGAGCAGTACTTC.

In the case of this clone: The sample contains more than one DNA sequence encoding this CDR3. The V and J genes are TRBV18 and TRBJ2-1; D unresolved. The CDR3 is 11 residues long. V was shortened by 3 bases and J by 6 bases, with 3 bases between the two germline ends. CDR1 KGHSH and CDR2 LQKENI come from the germline V gene. CDR3: CASSPSNEQFF. The CDR3 region has the DNA TGTGCCAGCTCACCCTCCAATGAGCAGTTCTTC. The full variable domain, its missing parts supplied by reference TRBV18 and TRBJ2-1, is NAGVMQNPRHLVRRRGQEARLRCSPMKGHSHVYWYRQLPEEGLKFMVYLQKENIIDESGMPKERFSAEFPKEGPSILRIQQVVRGDSAAYFCASSPSNEQFFGPGTRLTVL.

The chain recombines TRBV5-6 with TRBJ1-1, with D possibly TRBD1 on 6 matching bases. CDR3 size: 16 residues. The V and J ends lost 0 bases and 7 bases respectively, with 19 bases between them. Per germline, CDR1 SGHDT and CDR2 YYEEEE. The CDR3 DNA reads TGTGCCAGCAGCTTGGGTGGACAGATCGCCGTCCGTGAAGCTTTCTTT. Residues: CASSLGGQIAVREAFF.

The V gene is TRBV6-6, the J gene TRBJ2-3; D is uncertain. The CDR3 is made up of 11 amino acids. Germline lookup yields CDR1 MNHNY and CDR2 SVGAGI (reference sequence). Trimming cost V 7 bases and J 8 bases, with 10 bases left between them. CDR3 sequence: CASTYLSTQYF. CDR3 nucleotides: TGTGCCAGCACTTATTTGTCTACGCAGTATTTT.

This sequence joins TRBV9 and TRBJ1-3, with D perhaps matching TRBD1 (5 bases). Germline CDR1 and CDR2: SGDLS and YYNGEE. With 2 bases removed from V and 4 bases from J, the gap between germline ends came to 10 bases. The CDR3 runs 14 residues. The chain's CDR3 is CASSVIGDGNTIYF. Written as DNA, the CDR3 is TGTGCCAGCAGCGTGATAGGGGACGGAAACACCATATATTTT.

This chain joins TRBV28 and TRBJ1-2; D ambiguous. Looked up from germline, CDR1 is MDHEN and CDR2 is SYDVKM. Trimming pared 6 bases from V and 9 bases from J, leaving 20 bases between. The CDR3 extends over 14 amino acids. The CDR3 protein is CASRFLRALGSYTF. CDR3 nucleotide sequence: TGTGCCAGCAGGTTCCTCCGGGCCCTGGGAAGCTACACCTTC.

The chain uses TRBV9 and TRBJ2-7; 11 bases fit TRBD2. Losses at the gene ends were 0 bases for V and 7 bases for J; bases not matched to a gene: 9. Germline CDR1 SGDLS, CDR2 YYNGEE. CDR3 size: 16 residues. The CDR3 here is CASSVGGLAGRPEQYF. As DNA, the CDR3 is TGTGCCAGCAGCGTAGGCGGACTAGCGGGTCGCCCGGAGCAGTACTTC.

The chain joins TRBV4-1 to TRBJ2-7; TRBD2 aligns across 9 bases. The V gene's germline CDR1 is MGHRA and CDR2 YSYEKL. V shed 0 bases and J 0 bases; nucleotides not matched to a gene: 3. CDR3 length: 16 residues. The CDR3, as DNA: TGCGCCAGCAGCCAAGATCCAGCGGGAGGCTCCTACGAGCAGTACTTC. Translated: CASSQDPAGGSYEQYF.

The V call is TRBV5-4, the J call TRBJ2-7; 10 positions agree with TRBD2. CDR1 is SGHNT, CDR2 YYREEE, per germline (reference sequence). The V segment lost 3 bases and the J segment 3 bases; nucleotides outside the gene matches: 6. The CDR3 sequence is 15 residues long. CDR3 sequence reads: CASSYVAGGRYEQYF. The CDR3 region has the DNA TGTGCCAGCAGCTATGTAGCGGGAGGACGCTACGAGCAGTACTTC.

This chain links TRBV6-5 with TRBJ2-7, with TRBD1 as a possible D gene (6 bases). The CDR3 covers 14 residues. V dropped 7 bases and J dropped 2 bases, with 15 bases sitting between them. CDR1 is MNHEY and CDR2 is SVGAGI in the germline V gene. CDR3 sequence (DNA): TGTGCCAGCACCCACGGACAGCCGCCCTACGAGCAGTACTTC. It yields the protein CASTHGQPPYEQYF.

J is TRBJ1-3 and V is TRBV7-4; D not certain. The CDR3 runs to 16 residues. Trimming removed 6 bases from V and 0 bases from J, with 15 bases in between. Germline-derived CDR1 and CDR2 are SGHVT and SQSDAQ. The CDR3 spells CASRPDSIDSGNTIYF. CDR3 bases: TGTGCCAGCAGGCCCGATTCTATCGACTCTGGAAACACCATATATTTT.

V and J are TRBV6-5 and TRBJ2-2; 7 bases are shared with TRBD1. The V gene end was trimmed by 10 bases and the J gene end by 6 bases; junction bases not matched to a gene: 11. The germline gives CDR1 MNHEY, CDR2 SVGAGI. The CDR3 totals 14 residues. Here the CDR3 DNA reads TGTGCCACCAAAGGGGGCAGCACCTCCGGGGAGCTGTTTTTT. Its protein is CATKGGSTSGELFF.

This rearrangement joins TRBV27 to TRBJ2-7, with TRBD1 identical over 8 bases. CDR1 and CDR2 from the germline V gene are MNHEY and SMNVEV (reference sequence). CDR3 length: 16 amino acids. Trimming at V came to 1 base and at J to 5 bases, leaving 10 bases not matched to a gene. The CDR3 region is CASSLFPQGAINEQYF. Here the CDR3 DNA reads TGTGCCAGCAGTTTATTCCCGCAGGGGGCTATTAACGAGCAGTACTTC.

The chain carries TRBV27 and TRBJ1-1; D may be TRBD1 (5 bases). The CDR3 contains 13 residues. Between the trimmed V and J ends, which lost 5 bases and 1 base, there was a span of 8 bases. Germline CDR1 is MNHEY and CDR2 is SMNVEV (reference sequence). The CDR3 region is CASSADRNTEAFF. In DNA form, the CDR3 reads TGTGCCAGCAGTGCCGACAGGAACACTGAAGCTTTCTTT.